This TCR beta chain was captured in a study of shared clonotypes between healthy human individuals. In the naive CD8 group, cells lacked CD45RO and were positively selected for CCR7, so terminally differentiated effector memory CD45RA+ cells were left out. Sequencing used immunoSEQ multiplex PCR; TCRdb keeps in-frame clones, though not all of them. The sample holds some 2 million clones; about 95% are singletons and the top ten take under 1.5%. V lost 2 bases and J lost 5; bases outside the gene matches: 12. The germline V gene encodes CDR1 MGHRA and CDR2 YSYEKL. The CDR3 consists of 17 residues. Sequencing was performed on naive CD8+ T cells sorted from blood. J is TRBJ2-3 and V is TRBV4-1; 8 nucleotides match TRBD2. The origin of this receptor is a man aged 18-30 years in good health. The CDR3 region is CASSQPGLGGLGDTQYF. The CDR3 DNA follows: TGCGCCAGCAGCCAACCGGGACTAGGGGGTTTGGGAGATACGCAGTATTTT.